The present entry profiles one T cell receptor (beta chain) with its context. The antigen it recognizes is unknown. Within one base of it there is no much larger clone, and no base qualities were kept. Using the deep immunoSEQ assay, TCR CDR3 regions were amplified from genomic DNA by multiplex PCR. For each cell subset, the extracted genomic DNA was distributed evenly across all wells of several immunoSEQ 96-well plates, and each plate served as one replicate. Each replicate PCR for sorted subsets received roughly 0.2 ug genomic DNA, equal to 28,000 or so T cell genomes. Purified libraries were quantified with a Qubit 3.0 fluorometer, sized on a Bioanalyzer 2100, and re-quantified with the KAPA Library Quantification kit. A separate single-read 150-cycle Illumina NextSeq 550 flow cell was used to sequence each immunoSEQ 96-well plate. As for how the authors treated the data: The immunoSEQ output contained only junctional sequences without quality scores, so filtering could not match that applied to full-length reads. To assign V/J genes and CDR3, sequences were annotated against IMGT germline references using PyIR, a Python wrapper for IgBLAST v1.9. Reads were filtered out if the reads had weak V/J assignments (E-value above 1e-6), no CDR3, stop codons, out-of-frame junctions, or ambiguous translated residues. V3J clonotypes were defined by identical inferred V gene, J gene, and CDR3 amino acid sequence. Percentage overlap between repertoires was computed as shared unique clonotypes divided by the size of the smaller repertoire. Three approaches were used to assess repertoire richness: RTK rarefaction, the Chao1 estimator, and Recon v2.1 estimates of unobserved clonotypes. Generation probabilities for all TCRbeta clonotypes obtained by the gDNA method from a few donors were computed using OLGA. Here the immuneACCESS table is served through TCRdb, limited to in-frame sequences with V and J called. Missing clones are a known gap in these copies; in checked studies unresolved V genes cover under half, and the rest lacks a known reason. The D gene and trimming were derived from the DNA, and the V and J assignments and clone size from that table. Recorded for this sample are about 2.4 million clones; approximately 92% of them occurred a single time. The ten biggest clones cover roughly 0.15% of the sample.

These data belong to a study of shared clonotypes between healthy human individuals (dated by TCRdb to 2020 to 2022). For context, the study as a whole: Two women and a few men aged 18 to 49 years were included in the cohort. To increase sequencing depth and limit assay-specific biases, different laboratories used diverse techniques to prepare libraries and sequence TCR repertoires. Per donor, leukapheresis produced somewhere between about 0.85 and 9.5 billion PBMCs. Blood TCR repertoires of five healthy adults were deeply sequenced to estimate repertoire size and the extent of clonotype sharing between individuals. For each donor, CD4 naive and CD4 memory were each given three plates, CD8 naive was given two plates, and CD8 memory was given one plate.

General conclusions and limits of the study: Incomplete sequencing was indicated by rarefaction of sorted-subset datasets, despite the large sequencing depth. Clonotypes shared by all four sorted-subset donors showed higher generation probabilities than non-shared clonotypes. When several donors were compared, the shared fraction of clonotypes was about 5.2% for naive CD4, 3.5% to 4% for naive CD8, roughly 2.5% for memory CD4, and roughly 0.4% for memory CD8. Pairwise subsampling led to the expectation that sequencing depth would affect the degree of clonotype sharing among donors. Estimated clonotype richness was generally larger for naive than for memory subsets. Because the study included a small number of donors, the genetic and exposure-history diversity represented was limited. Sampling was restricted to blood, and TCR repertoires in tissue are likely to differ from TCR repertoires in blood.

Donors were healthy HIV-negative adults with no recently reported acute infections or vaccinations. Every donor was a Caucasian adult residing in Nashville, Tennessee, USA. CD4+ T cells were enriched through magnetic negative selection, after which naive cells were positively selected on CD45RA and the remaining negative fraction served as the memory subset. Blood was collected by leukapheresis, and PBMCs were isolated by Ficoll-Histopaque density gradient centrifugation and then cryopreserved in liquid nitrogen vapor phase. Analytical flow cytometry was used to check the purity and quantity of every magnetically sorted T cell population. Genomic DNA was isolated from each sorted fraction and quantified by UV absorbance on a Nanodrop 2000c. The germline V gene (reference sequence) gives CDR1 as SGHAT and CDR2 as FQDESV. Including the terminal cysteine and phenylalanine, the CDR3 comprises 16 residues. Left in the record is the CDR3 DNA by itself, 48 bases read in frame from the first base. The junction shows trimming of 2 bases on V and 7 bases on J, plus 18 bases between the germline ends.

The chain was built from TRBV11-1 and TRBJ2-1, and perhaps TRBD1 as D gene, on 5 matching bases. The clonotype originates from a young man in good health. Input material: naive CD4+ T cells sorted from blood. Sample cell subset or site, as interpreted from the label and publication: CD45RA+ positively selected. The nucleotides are TGTGCCAGCAGCTTACTTGGTAGGACAACCCCAAATGAGCAGTTCTTC. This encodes CASSLLGRTTPNEQFF. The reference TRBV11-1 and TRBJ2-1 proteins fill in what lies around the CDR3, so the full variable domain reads EAEVAQSPRYKITEKSQAVAFWCDPISGHATLYWYRQILGQGPELLVQFQDESVVDDSQLPKDRFSAERLKGVDSTLKIQPAELGDSAMYLCASSLLGRTTPNEQFFGPGTRLTVL.